A selection of T cell receptor beta chains follows, all from one sample in a study of identical twins. From the 5' RACE reads, TCRdb called clonotypes with MiXCR, one entry per CDR3 protein. The profile covers about 240,000 distinct CDR3 sequences, with roughly a tenth appearing a single time and 9% to 10% taken by the ten largest. Sequencing was done on a sample of memory T cells sorted from blood. The receptors were sampled from a man between 50 and 59 years old in good health. Both conserved end residues are part of each CDR3. A D gene is named only where the DNA matches it firmly. Size tells how often a clone was seen (once, few, many) or the class of an expanded clone, and some rows leave it out.

j_call v_call clone_size d_call cdr3_nt cdr3_aa
TRBJ2-1 TRBV14 many TRBD2 TGTGCCAGCAGCCAAGATCCCGCTAGCGGGAGCGCTTCCTACAATGAGCAGTTCTTC CASSQDPASGSASYNEQFF
TRBJ2-2 TRBV11-2 NA NA TGTGCCAGCAGCTTAGGAATAAGCGGGGAGCTGTTTTTT CASSLGISGELFF
TRBJ2-1 TRBV3-1 NA NA TGTGCCAGCAGCCAAGCTGGAGGCCAGCAGTTCTTC CASSQAGGQQFF
TRBJ2-2 TRBV5-1 many TRBD1 TGCGCCAGCAGCGGCCTATACAGGGGTACCGGGGAGCTGTTTTTT CASSGLYRGTGELFF
TRBJ2-1 TRBV20-1 few NA TGCAGTGCTCAGGGGAGGGGGGGCCGAAATGAGCAGTTCTTC CSAQGRGGRNEQFF
TRBJ2-5 TRBV11-2 NA NA TGTGCCAGCAGCAAATTAGCGGACCAAGAGACCCAGTACTTC CASSKLADQETQYF
TRBJ2-1 TRBV6-2/TRBV6-3 many NA TGTGCCAGCCTTATTGATGGGGGGCGTAGGTATGAGCAGTTCTTC CASLIDGGRRYEQFF
TRBJ1-2 TRBV7-2 NA NA TGTGCCAGCAGCTTACGGGGGGCACTTCAAGGCTACACCTTC CASSLRGALQGYTF
TRBJ2-2 TRBV2 NA NA TGTGCCAGCAGTAGGGGGATGGAGCTGTTTTTT CASSRGMELFF
TRBJ2-7 TRBV7-2 many TRBD1 TGTGCCAGCAGCAGGACAGGGGGCTACGAGCAGTACTTC CASSRTGGYEQYF
TRBJ2-3 TRBV7-6 NA NA TGTGCCAGCAGCTTATGGGGCGGGACGACAGATACGCAGTATTTT CASSLWGGTTDTQYF
TRBJ1-2 TRBV5-1 many TRBD1 TGCGCCAGCAGCTTCCGACCGGGACAGGGGAATGGCTACACCTTC CASSFRPGQGNGYTF
TRBJ1-1 TRBV20-1 many TRBD1 TGCAGCTACCAACCAATCCCGGGACAGGGGAAGAACACTGAAGCTTTCTTT CSYQPIPGQGKNTEAFF
TRBJ2-7 TRBV30 many NA TGTGCCTGGAGAAGGGATCGCTACGAGCAGTACTTC CAWRRDRYEQYF
TRBJ2-1 TRBV6-2/TRBV6-3 NA NA TGTGCCAGCAGTTACTCGCGTACTTTTTATGAGCAGTTCTTC CASSYSRTFYEQFF
TRBJ1-1 TRBV6-6 few NA TGTGCCACCGCCGCGGTGGGTACTGAAGCTTTCTTT CATAAVGTEAFF
TRBJ2-3 TRBV30 NA NA TGTGCCTGGACCTCCCGGCCCAAACCGACAGATACGCAGTATTTT CAWTSRPKPTDTQYF
TRBJ2-7 TRBV12-3/TRBV12-4 medium-sized TRBD2 TGTGCCAGCAGCGTGGGGACTAGCGGGAGTCATAAGCAGTACTTC CASSVGTSGSHKQYF
TRBJ2-5 TRBV7-2 many TRBD2 TGTGCCAGCAGCCCCCTAGCGGGGGGGCTCTTACAGTACTTC CASSPLAGGLLQYF
TRBJ2-7 TRBV20-1 NA TRBD1 TGCAGTGCCAACAATCCGACAGGGAGCGACGAGCAGTACTTC CSANNPTGSDEQYF
TRBJ2-3 TRBV20-1 NA NA TGCAGTGCTAGCCGGGAACCCAAAGATACGCAGTATTTT CSASREPKDTQYF
TRBJ2-3 TRBV12-3/TRBV12-4 NA NA TGTGCCAGCATCCGGGGACAAATTAGCACAGATACGCAGTATTTT CASIRGQISTDTQYF
TRBJ2-1 TRBV28 NA TRBD2 TGTGCCAGCAGTCTCCCCTTCGTAGAGCGGGAGGGGTACAATGAGCAGTTCTTC CASSLPFVEREGYNEQFF
TRBJ2-7 TRBV6-2/TRBV6-3 many TRBD1 TGTGCCAGCAGTTATTTCCCAGGGGGCGATGGAGTCTCCGAGCAGTACTTC CASSYFPGGDGVSEQYF
TRBJ2-5 TRBV13 few NA TGTGCCAGCAGCTTAGGGCTGTTCAAAGAGACCCAGTACTTC CASSLGLFKETQYF
TRBJ2-3 TRBV5-6 many TRBD1 TGTGCCAGCAGCGCCCGGGACAGGGGGCAGTATTTT CASSARDRGQYF
TRBJ2-2 TRBV27 NA TRBD2 TGTGCCAGCAGTTTATTGGGGGGAGGGTTTGCCGGGGAGCTGTTTTTT CASSLLGGGFAGELFF
TRBJ2-6 TRBV12-3/TRBV12-4 NA NA TGTGCCAGCAGTTCGCACATGGGACGTTCCTCTGGGGCCAACGTCCTGACTTTC CASSSHMGRSSGANVLTF
TRBJ2-1 TRBV10-3 many TRBD1 TGTGCCATCAGTGACCGGGACAGTGGAGGCGATGAGCAGTTCTTC CAISDRDSGGDEQFF
TRBJ2-6 TRBV5-1 NA TRBD1 TGCGCCAGCAGCACAGACAGGGCTGGGGCCAACGTCCTGACTTTC CASSTDRAGANVLTF
TRBJ2-7 TRBV11-2 many NA TGTGCCAGCAGCTTAGAGTACGAGCAGTACTTC CASSLEYEQYF
TRBJ1-3 TRBV30 NA NA TGTGCCTGGACCCCAGACAGCACGAGAAACACCATATATTTT CAWTPDSTRNTIYF
TRBJ2-2 TRBV7-2 many NA TGTGCCAGCACAGGACTCCTATACACCGGGGAGCTGTTTTTT CASTGLLYTGELFF
TRBJ2-7 TRBV20-1 many NA TGCAGTGCTAGACCGGTACAGGGCTACGAGCAGTACTTC CSARPVQGYEQYF
TRBJ2-5 TRBV28 NA TRBD2 TGTGCCAGCAGTCCTATGAAACTAGCGGGGGAACAAGAGACCCAGTACTTC CASSPMKLAGEQETQYF
TRBJ1-3 TRBV7-6 NA TRBD1 TGTGCCAGCAGCTTAGAAGCGAGACAGGGGGCAATTGGAAACACCATATATTTT CASSLEARQGAIGNTIYF
TRBJ2-4 TRBV11-2 many TRBD1 TGTGCCAGCCGAGGACAGGGAAAAAACATTCAGTACTTC CASRGQGKNIQYF
TRBJ2-1 TRBV18 few TRBD1 TGTGCCAGCTCTCAGGGGGCAGTTGAGCAGTTCTTC CASSQGAVEQFF
TRBJ1-6 TRBV5-6 NA TRBD1 TGTGCCAGCAGCCGCGAGGGGACAGGGGATTCACCCCTCCACTTT CASSREGTGDSPLHF
TRBJ1-5 TRBV5-8 few NA TGTGCCAGCAGCTTGTACCAGGGGAGCGGCAGCAATCAGCCCCAGCATTTT CASSLYQGSGSNQPQHF
TRBJ2-5 TRBV24-1 NA TRBD1 TGTGCCACCAGTGATATACGCGGGACAGGGGGAGAGACCCAGTACTTC CATSDIRGTGGETQYF
TRBJ2-1 TRBV18 many TRBD2 TGTGCCAGCTCACCACCCGGGAGGGACTACAATGAGCAGTTCTTC CASSPPGRDYNEQFF
TRBJ2-3 TRBV28 many TRBD2 TGTGCCAGCAGTTTCCCCCTTGAGCGGGGGAACACAGATACGCAGTATTTT CASSFPLERGNTDTQYF
TRBJ2-1 TRBV9 many TRBD2 TGTGCCAGCAGCGTTCTCAGCGGGAGCGGTTACAATGAGCAGTTCTTC CASSVLSGSGYNEQFF
TRBJ2-5 TRBV7-2 many NA TGTGCCAGCAGCCTAGCCCAGGGAATGTCGACCCAGTACTTC CASSLAQGMSTQYF
TRBJ2-6 TRBV5-1 NA NA TGCGCCAGCAGCCCCTACATCTCTGGGGCCAACGTCCTGACTTTC CASSPYISGANVLTF
TRBJ2-1 TRBV7-7 many TRBD2 TGTGCCAGCAGCTTAGGGGGACTAGCGGGAATCAATGAGCAGTTCTTC CASSLGGLAGINEQFF
TRBJ2-7 TRBV12-3/TRBV12-4 many NA TGTGCCAGCAGTTTGGGCGGGGACTCCTACGAGCAGTACTTC CASSLGGDSYEQYF
TRBJ1-2 TRBV11-2 few NA TGTGCCAGCAGTTCAGGAGGGATCTATGGCTACACCTTC CASSSGGIYGYTF
TRBJ2-5 TRBV5-1 few TRBD1 TGCGCCAGCAGCCCAGGACAGGTTGCCAGGACCCAGTACTTC CASSPGQVARTQYF
TRBJ2-3 TRBV28 NA NA TGTGCCAGCAGTAGACAGCGGAGCACAGATACGCAGTATTTT CASSRQRSTDTQYF
TRBJ2-3 TRBV20-1 NA NA TGCAGTGCTAGCTCTCTGCCAGGCACTAGCACAGATACGCAGTATTTT CSASSLPGTSTDTQYF
TRBJ2-3 TRBV7-9 many NA TGTGCCAGCAGCTTAACCAGACTAGGGTCAGATACGCAGTATTTT CASSLTRLGSDTQYF
TRBJ2-7 TRBV28 NA NA TGTGCCAGCAGTCCGTTTAGTGTACCCACGGGAGCTTACGAACAGGTCGAGTTC CASSPFSVPTGAYEQVEF
TRBJ1-6 TRBV28 few TRBD1 TGTGCCAGCAGTATTAGACAGGGTTGGAATTCACCCCTCCACTTT CASSIRQGWNSPLHF
TRBJ2-3 TRBV21-1 NA NA TGTGCCAGCAGCAAAAGGACTAGCCGAGACACAGATACGCAGTATTTT CASSKRTSRDTDTQYF
TRBJ2-5 TRBV29-1 few TRBD2 TGCAGCTCCGGGGGAACTAGCGGAGAGACCCAGTACTTC CSSGGTSGETQYF
TRBJ1-4 TRBV11-2 NA TRBD1 TGTGCCAGCAGCATCGGACAGGGGAGGGGAAAACTGTTTTTT CASSIGQGRGKLFF
TRBJ1-1 TRBV6-5 many NA TGTGCCAGCAGTTACCGAGGGTCCGGGGCAGTTAACACTGAAGCTTTCTTT CASSYRGSGAVNTEAFF
TRBJ2-3 TRBV11-2 NA NA TGTGCCAGCACACAGAGCACAGATACGCAGTATTTT CASTQSTDTQYF